The rows below give T cell receptor beta chains drawn from one sample of a study of cytomegalovirus exposure and HLA in healthy donors. The method was immunoSEQ multiplex PCR; TCRdb's version includes in-frame clones alone and lacks a portion of them. The sample shows about 75,000 clones, 65% to 90% of them seen only once. Sequencing input: PBMCs. These receptors were obtained from a man in his 70s in good health and CMV-seropositive. Both conserved end residues are part of each CDR3. D genes are given only for firm matches. Not all rows give a size; the values are once, few, many and, for expanded clones, a class.

clone_size j_call v_call d_call cdr3_aa cdr3_nt
NA TRBJ2-1 TRBV11-3 NA CASSSWGVSYNEQFF TGTGCCAGCAGCTCCTGGGGAGTGTCATACAATGAGCAGTTCTTC
NA TRBJ2-6 TRBV4-1 NA CASSQETEGLRGKVSGANVLTF TGCGCCAGCAGCCAAGAGACGGAGGGCCTTCGGGGGAAGGTTTCTGGGGCCAACGTCCTGACTTTC
NA TRBJ1-2 TRBV28 TRBD1 CASSGDRAVYGYTF TGTGCCAGCAGTGGGGACAGGGCCGTCTATGGCTACACCTTC
NA TRBJ2-1 TRBV5-8 NA CASSRVWYNEQFF TGTGCCAGCAGCCGGGTATGGTACAATGAGCAGTTCTTC
NA TRBJ2-7 TRBV19 TRBD1 CASREGQGASYEQYF TGTGCCAGTAGAGAGGGACAGGGGGCCTCCTACGAGCAGTACTTC
once TRBJ2-5 TRBV7-3 TRBD1 CASSRDSTLGTQYF TGTGCCAGCAGTCGGGACAGCACCCTAGGGACCCAGTACTTC
few TRBJ1-1 TRBV5-8 TRBD1 CASSLATGSGAEAFF TGTGCCAGCAGCTTGGCGACAGGGTCGGGGGCTGAAGCTTTCTTT
NA TRBJ2-3 TRBV7-7 NA CASSLGSADTQYF TGTGCTAGCAGCTTAGGTTCAGCGGATACGCAGTATTTT
NA TRBJ2-3 TRBV2 TRBD2 CASSEVIAGAGNTQYF TGTGCCAGCAGTGAAGTGATAGCGGGGGCGGGAAACACGCAGTATTTT
NA TRBJ2-7 TRBV29-1 TRBD1 CSVVGQGASEQYF TGCAGCGTTGTAGGACAGGGGGCTAGCGAGCAGTACTTC
NA TRBJ2-1 TRBV6-4 TRBD1 CASSDSTGGSYNEQFF TGTGCCAGCAGTGACTCGACAGGGGGCTCCTACAATGAGCAGTTCTTC
NA TRBJ1-5 TRBV28 NA CASSSTGRPQHF TGTGCCAGCAGTTCCACTGGGAGGCCCCAGCATTTT
NA TRBJ1-1 TRBV5-1 NA CASSFDNWNTEAFF TGCGCCAGCAGCTTCGACAACTGGAACACTGAAGCTTTCTTT
few TRBJ1-3 TRBV7-2 NA CASSFIGQGNTIYF TGTGCCAGCAGCTTCATTGGTCAGGGTAACACCATATATTTT
few TRBJ2-1 TRBV4-1 NA CASSQDLRGGQFF TGCGCCAGCAGCCAAGATCTCCGGGGAGGGCAGTTCTTC
once TRBJ1-1 TRBV7-2 NA CASSLLGAGAFF TGTGCCAGCAGCTTACTGGGGGCGGGAGCTTTCTTT
once TRBJ1-2 TRBV28 NA CGSSGGNSYGYTF TGTGGCAGCTCGGGGGGAAACAGCTATGGCTACACCTTC
NA TRBJ2-3 TRBV6-1 NA CASSVLASTDTQYF TGTGCCAGCAGTGTACTAGCAAGCACAGATACGCAGTATTTT
NA TRBJ2-5 TRBV29-1 TRBD2 CSVVGLGGETQYF TGCAGCGTTGTAGGACTAGGAGGGGAGACCCAGTACTTC
NA TRBJ1-1 TRBV2 NA CASSPIAEAFF TGTGCCAGCAGCCCAATAGCCGAAGCTTTCTTT